The 22 T cell receptor beta chains given below trace back to one sample, sequenced in a study of T cells after yellow fever vaccination. TCRdb re-derived calls from the 5' RACE reads in MiXCR, one entry per CDR3 protein. Of about 120,000 distinct CDR3 sequences listed, about 15% are singletons. The sample here was CD8+ T cells sorted from PBMCs, taken 5 days after the yellow fever booster vaccination. Receptors were obtained from a man younger than 35 who received the YFV17D yellow fever vaccine.

In nucleotides, the CDR3 is TGCAGCGTTGTGGGGGACAGGGGGCTCTACGAGCAGTACTTC. Encoded protein: CSVVGDRGLYEQYF. The chain joins TRBV29-1 to TRBJ2-7; 12 nucleotides align to TRBD1. The CDR3 spans 14 residues. The junction had 4 bases not matched to a gene; V was cut back by 4 bases and J by 3 bases. Germline V lookup: CDR1 SQVTM, CDR2 ANQGSEA.

This sequence joins TRBV7-2 and TRBJ1-5, with 7 bases fitting TRBD1. CDR3 length: 14 amino acids. J lost 7 bases, V lost 2 bases, and 5 bases had no gene match. Germline CDR1 is SGHTA and CDR2 is FQGNSA. The chain's CDR3 is CASSLRQGYQPQHF. Here the CDR3 DNA reads TGTGCCAGCAGCTTACGACAGGGTTACCAGCCCCAGCATTTT.

This clonotype was picked up many times. This rearrangement joins TRBV7-2 to TRBJ1-2; D is ambiguous. This CDR3 spans 14 amino acids. CDR1 is SGHTA and CDR2 is FQGNSA in the germline V gene. Trimming removed 5 bases from V and 3 bases from J, with 13 bases in between. CDR3 sequence reads: CASSPMYRDYGYTF. The DNA of the CDR3 is TGTGCCAGCAGCCCGATGTACCGCGACTATGGCTACACCTTC.

This clonotype was counted a few times. V gene TRBV7-3 combines with J gene TRBJ2-1; the D is unclear. Trimming removed 0 bases at V and 8 bases at J, with 5 bases between. This CDR3 spans 12 amino acids. Germline V gene lookup returns CDR1 SGHTA and CDR2 FQGTGA. The CDR3 sequence is CASSLTGHEQFF. As DNA, the CDR3 is TGTGCCAGCAGCTTAACCGGGCATGAGCAGTTCTTC.

V is TRBV6-6 and J is TRBJ2-5; 8 nucleotides match TRBD1. Germline CDR1 reads MNHNY; CDR2 reads SVGAGI (reference sequence). The CDR3 is 13 amino acids. The J segment lost 4 bases and the V segment lost 2 bases, leaving 0 bases of the junction unmatched. The CDR3 sequence is CASSYGQGETQYF. The CDR3 bases are TGTGCCAGCAGTTACGGACAGGGAGAGACCCAGTACTTC.

The sample holds many counts of this clonotype. This chain's CDR3 is CASSLAWTDYNSPLHF. In DNA, the CDR3 is TGCGCCAGCAGCTTGGCCTGGACAGACTATAATTCACCCCTCCACTTT. The gene calls are TRBV5-1 and TRBJ1-6; possible D gene TRBD1, 6 bases. With 0 bases removed from V and 3 bases from J, the gap between germline ends came to 10 bases. The CDR3 extends over 16 amino acids. Germline CDR1 and CDR2: SGHRS and YFSETQ.

There are a few counts of this clonotype. J is TRBJ2-1 and V is TRBV4-1; 12 bases match TRBD2. Germline V lookup: CDR1 MGHRA, CDR2 YSYEKL. CDR3 length equals 17 residues. V dropped 3 bases and J dropped 4; count of bases not matched to a gene: 7. The CDR3 DNA is TGCGCCAGCAGCCAGCTACCTAGCGGGGGGGCTTACAATGAGCAGTTCTTC. It encodes CASSQLPSGGAYNEQFF.

This clonotype was recorded many times. J is TRBJ2-1 and V is TRBV12-3 or TRBV12-4; 10 bases map to TRBD2. This CDR3 comprises 15 residues. Losses at the gene ends were 3 bases for V and 8 bases for J; bases not matched to a gene: 7. The CDR3 coding sequence is TGTGCCAGCAGTTTGCAAGCGGGGGGGCCCCATGAGCAGTTCTTC. The encoded protein is CASSLQAGGPHEQFF.

The chain has TRBV27 and TRBJ2-3, with 12 bases that match TRBD2. This CDR3 comprises 17 residues. Germline CDR1 and CDR2: MNHEY and SMNVEV (reference sequence). After removal of 7 bases from V and 2 bases from J, the junction contained 10 bases not matched to a gene. The DNA of the CDR3 is TGTGCCAGCACCCTATCCACTAGCGGGGGGCCCACAGATACGCAGTATTTT. Translation gives CASTLSTSGGPTDTQYF.

The CDR3 region has the DNA TGTGCCATCAGTACGTCAGGGGAGAGGAACACTGAAGCTTTCTTT. The encoded protein is CAISTSGERNTEAFF. The chain employs TRBV10-3 and TRBJ1-1; D is possibly TRBD1 (6 bases). Germline V gene data show CDR1 as ENHRY and CDR2 as SYGVKD. Trimming shortened V by 5 bases and J by 1 base, and 14 bases separated the two germline ends. CDR3 length: 15 amino acids.

This chain links TRBV5-1 with TRBJ1-3; weak D call: TRBD1 (5 bases). The CDR3 is 17 amino acids. Germline assignment: CDR1 SGHRS and CDR2 YFSETQ. The V end lost 4 bases, the J end lost 0 bases, and 17 bases lay between the germline ends. The CDR3 region is CASSLGRGEGSGNTIYF. For the CDR3, the DNA is TGCGCCAGCAGCCTGGGAAGGGGAGAGGGCTCTGGAAACACCATATATTTT.

V usage is TRBV15 and J usage is TRBJ1-5; D may be TRBD1 (5 bases). The V end lost 3 bases, the J end lost 3 bases, and 12 bases lay between the germline ends. The CDR3 is 15 amino acids. The germline V gene encodes CDR1 LNHNV and CDR2 YYDKDF (reference sequence). The CDR3 DNA reads as TGTGCCACCAGCAGTGACCGACAGTACAATCAGCCCCAGCATTTT. It is translated as CATSSDRQYNQPQHF.

This chain's CDR3 is CASGTGHYEQYF. CDR3 sequence (DNA): TGTGCCAGCGGGACAGGCCACTACGAGCAGTACTTC. The rearrangement uses TRBV12-3 or TRBV12-4 and TRBJ2-7, with 8 bases matching TRBD1. V shed 8 bases, J shed 3 bases, and the junction held 3 bases outside the gene matches. The CDR3 sequence is 12 residues long.

The chain joins TRBV4-1 to TRBJ1-2; the D is unclear. This CDR3 has 16 residues. CDR1 and CDR2 (germline): MGHRA, YSYEKL. The V end lost 1 base, the J end lost 8 bases, and 20 bases lay between the germline ends. The CDR3 DNA is TGCGCCAGCAGCCAAGTCGTGGACGCCGAACTTCAGGGCTACACCTTC. Translating it yields CASSQVVDAELQGYTF.

This clonotype was seen more than once but under ten times. The chain recombines TRBV6-2 or TRBV6-3 with TRBJ2-1; 7 nucleotides line up with TRBD2. This CDR3 is built from 14 residues. The germline V gene has CDR1 MNHEY and CDR2 SVGEGT. V trimming: 2 bases; J trimming: 5 bases; junction bases outside the gene matches: 3. This CDR3 reads CASSYGLADNEQFF. As DNA, the CDR3 is TGTGCCAGCAGTTACGGCCTAGCGGACAATGAGCAGTTCTTC.

This clonotype was seen a handful of times. The chain is built from TRBV24-1 and TRBJ1-5; D may be TRBD1 (5 bases). With 10 bases removed from V and 3 bases from J, the gap between germline ends came to 18 bases. The germline CDR1 and CDR2 sequences are KGHDR and SFDVKD. The CDR3 totals 15 residues. In DNA, the CDR3 is TGTGCCACGATCGTATCCCCGGGGGACAATCAGCCCCAGCATTTT. Protein product: CATIVSPGDNQPQHF.

By share, this clonotype counts as medium-sized. The chain uses TRBV6-5 and TRBJ2-7; the D is unclear. The CDR3 length is 13 residues. Trimming took off 4 bases at V and 6 bases at J, with 13 bases between the two ends. The V gene's germline CDR1 is MNHEY and CDR2 SVGAGI. The CDR3 region is CASSSFPRSEQYV. The CDR3 DNA sequence: TGTGCCAGCAGTTCCTTTCCCCGCAGCGAGCAGTACGTC.

In this sample, this clonotype turned up a few times. This sequence joins TRBV7-8 and TRBJ2-6; 8 bases match TRBD1. Germline CDR1 and CDR2: SGHVS and FQNEAQ. The CDR3 consists of 18 residues. J lost 3 bases, V lost 2 bases, and 9 bases had no gene match. The CDR3 loop is CASSLSGGQGSGANVLTF. The CDR3 nucleotides are TGTGCCAGCAGCTTATCCGGCGGACAGGGCAGTGGGGCCAACGTCCTGACTTTC.

V and J are TRBV4-1 and TRBJ2-7, with 11 bases fitting TRBD2. The CDR3 sequence is 15 residues long. V shed 3 bases, J shed 5 bases, and the junction held 6 bases outside the gene matches. The germline CDR1 and CDR2 sequences are MGHRA and YSYEKL. In nucleotides, the CDR3 is TGCGCCAGCAGCCATGGACTAGCGGGCCGAGACGAGCAGTACTTC. The encoded protein is CASSHGLAGRDEQYF.

The V call is TRBV12-3 or TRBV12-4, the J call TRBJ2-7, with D possibly matching TRBD1 (6 bases). Trimming stripped 6 bases from V and 4 bases from J, with 19 bases between. The CDR3 covers 15 residues. As DNA, the CDR3 is TGTGCCAGCAGCTTGACAGGTATCCCGACGTACGAGCAGTACTTC. This encodes CASSLTGIPTYEQYF.

This clonotype occurred many times. The chain uses TRBV11-2 and TRBJ2-5, with 8 bases that match TRBD1. Germline CDR1 is SGHAT and CDR2 is FQNNGV. With V trimmed by 0 bases and J by 3 bases, 6 bases remained unmatched. The CDR3 consists of 16 residues. CDR3 in amino acids: CASSLDGRGREETQYF. CDR3 bases: TGTGCCAGCAGCTTAGATGGCAGGGGGCGGGAAGAGACCCAGTACTTC.

This clonotype was picked up a small number of times. The chain combines TRBV7-9 with TRBJ2-2, with D perhaps matching TRBD2 (5 bases). Per germline, CDR1 SEHNR and CDR2 FQNEAQ (reference sequence). Trimming removed 0 bases at V and 5 bases at J, with 13 bases between. CDR3 size: 16 residues. The chain's CDR3 is CASSLALGSSTGELFF. For the CDR3, the DNA is TGTGCCAGCAGCTTAGCGCTGGGGAGCAGTACCGGGGAGCTGTTTTTT.